A selection of T cell receptor beta chains follows, all from one sample in a study of shared clonotypes between healthy human individuals. Data came from immunoSEQ multiplex PCR; TCRdb stores just in-frame clones and leaves some out. The sample lists 950,000 to 1,100,000 clones, approximately 70% occurring once. Sequenced material: memory CD4+ T cells sorted from blood. The source is a man aged 18-30 years in good health. Each CDR3 is given with its conserved first and last residue. A D gene is named only where the DNA matches it firmly. Clone sizes are given selectively: once, few, many, or a class where the clone is expanded.

TRBV28,NA,few,TRBJ1-5,CASSPGADLYSNQPQHF,TGTGCCAGCAGCCCTGGGGCGGACCTGTATAGCAATCAGCCCCAGCATTTT
TRBV29-1,NA,NA,TRBJ2-7,CSAEAGQSYEQYF,TGCAGCGCCGAGGCCGGACAGTCCTACGAGCAGTACTTC
TRBV30,NA,NA,TRBJ2-7,CAWSVRTAYEQYF,TGTGCCTGGAGTGTACGGACAGCCTACGAGCAGTACTTC
TRBV28,NA,NA,TRBJ2-4,CASSSEGDIQYF,TGTGCCAGCAGCTCAGAAGGAGATATTCAGTACTTC
TRBV6-5,TRBD1,NA,TRBJ2-7,CASTSGTGAQQYF,TGTGCCAGCACCTCGGGGACAGGGGCCCAACAGTACTTC
TRBV19,TRBD1,NA,TRBJ2-1,CASSPRGYNEQFF,TGTGCCAGTAGTCCCAGGGGGTACAATGAGCAGTTCTTC
TRBV21-1,NA,NA,TRBJ1-2,CASRGQGHNYGYTF,TGTGCCAGCAGGGGACAGGGGCATAACTATGGCTACACCTTC
TRBV6-1,NA,NA,TRBJ1-2,CASSEEYYYGYTF,TGTGCCAGCAGTGAAGAGTACTACTATGGCTACACCTTC
TRBV6-5,TRBD1,once,TRBJ1-3,CASGGRGASGNTIYF,TGTGCCAGCGGTGGCAGGGGGGCTTCTGGAAACACCATATATTTT
TRBV2,TRBD2,NA,TRBJ2-1,CASIRLAVIYNEQFF,TGTGCCAGCATCCGACTAGCGGTGATCTACAATGAGCAGTTCTTC
TRBV6-5,TRBD2,NA,TRBJ2-7,CASSLSGSSYEQYF,TGTGCCAGCAGCCTTAGCGGGAGCTCCTACGAGCAGTACTTC